A single TCR beta chain is shown here with its context. The target antigen is unknown. CDR1 SGHAT and CDR2 FQNNGV come from the germline V gene. The CDR3 spans 16 residues. V was clipped by 2 bases and J by 0 bases, with 11 bases between them. The source of the sample is a study of T cell responses to AZD1222 COVID-19 vaccine. Regarding the study as a whole: Spike-specific TCR breadth and depth rose after two AZD1222 doses. A reported finding is that nearly half of spike-specific TCRs target unmutated variant regions. Sampling that yielded the repertoires occurred only after the peak T cell response. Possibly, clonal diversity was underestimated; donors were largely white British and included more females.

Assay: immunoSEQ multiplex PCR; the TCRdb copy retains only in-frame clones and omits some. Here the sample spans 100,000 to 150,000 clones, about 82% being singletons. This TCR derives from an adult who received the MenACWY meningococcal vaccine as a control. This chain uses TRBV11-2 with TRBJ1-3, with D maybe TRBD1 (5 bases). Source: peripheral blood, taken 28 days after the second dose of the MenACWY control vaccine. The CDR3 DNA reads as TGTGCCAGCAGCTTATCGGGGCACTTCTCTGGAAACACCATATATTTT. Its protein is CASSLSGHFSGNTIYF.